This paragraph reports one TCR beta chain. The germline gene is not matched at one end of the junction; a read error may be the cause. This specimen belongs to a study of cytomegalovirus exposure and HLA in healthy donors. PCR amplification relied on 60 Vbeta primers (plus 13 Jbeta primers). Profiling relied on immunoSEQ multiplex PCR, and the TCRdb table lists in-frame clones only, not all of them. The table has roughly 170,000 clones, 70% to 85% seen once; the top ten hold 4.8%. Sample: PBMCs. This sequence originates from a man aged 18 to 29 in good health and CMV-seronegative.

In DNA form, the CDR3 reads TGTTCCAGCACCATGGACTTAGGTGTTGGTGGGAGGAATTCACCCCTCCACTTT. It yields the protein CSSTMDLGVGGRNSPLHF. The genes are TRBV7-9 and TRBJ1-6; D unresolved. This CDR3 has 18 residues. The germline V gene has CDR1 SEHNR and CDR2 FQNEAQ (reference sequence).